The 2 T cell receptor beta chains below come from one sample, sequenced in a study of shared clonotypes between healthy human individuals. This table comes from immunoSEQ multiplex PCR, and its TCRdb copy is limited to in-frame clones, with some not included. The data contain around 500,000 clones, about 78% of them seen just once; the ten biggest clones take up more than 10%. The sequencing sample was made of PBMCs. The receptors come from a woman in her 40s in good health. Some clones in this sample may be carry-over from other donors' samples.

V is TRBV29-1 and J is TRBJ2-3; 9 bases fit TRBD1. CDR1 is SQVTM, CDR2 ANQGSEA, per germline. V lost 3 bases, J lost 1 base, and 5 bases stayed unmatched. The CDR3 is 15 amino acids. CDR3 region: CSVEGGDRGTDTQYF. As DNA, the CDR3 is TGCAGCGTTGAGGGCGGGGACAGGGGCACAGATACGCAGTATTTT.

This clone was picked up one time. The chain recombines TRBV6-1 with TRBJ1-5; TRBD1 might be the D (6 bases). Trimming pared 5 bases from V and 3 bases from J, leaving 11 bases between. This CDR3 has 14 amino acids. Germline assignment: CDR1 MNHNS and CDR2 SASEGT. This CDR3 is CASSLQGPNQPQHF. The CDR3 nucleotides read TGTGCCAGCAGTTTACAGGGACCCAATCAGCCCCAGCATTTT.